This T cell receptor (beta chain) is from a study of blood T cell repertoires in COVID-19. Germline V gene data show CDR1 as SNHLY and CDR2 as FYNNEI. This CDR3 comprises 14 residues. Unmatched junction bases numbered 5, after V lost 4 bases and J lost 9 bases. Profiled with immunoSEQ multiplex PCR; TCRdb holds only in-frame clones, not every one. Found here are approximately 94,000 clones, about 88% of them singletons; the top ten hold about 6.9%. The chain is built from TRBV2 and TRBJ1-6; 8 bases line up with TRBD1. Sequenced sample: peripheral blood. This clonotype was sampled from a man aged 25 to 40 in a cohort sampled during active COVID-19. The CDR3 region has the DNA TGTGCCAGCAGTGGGACAGGGTTTGGTTCACCCCTCCACTTT. Translation: CASSGTGFGSPLHF.